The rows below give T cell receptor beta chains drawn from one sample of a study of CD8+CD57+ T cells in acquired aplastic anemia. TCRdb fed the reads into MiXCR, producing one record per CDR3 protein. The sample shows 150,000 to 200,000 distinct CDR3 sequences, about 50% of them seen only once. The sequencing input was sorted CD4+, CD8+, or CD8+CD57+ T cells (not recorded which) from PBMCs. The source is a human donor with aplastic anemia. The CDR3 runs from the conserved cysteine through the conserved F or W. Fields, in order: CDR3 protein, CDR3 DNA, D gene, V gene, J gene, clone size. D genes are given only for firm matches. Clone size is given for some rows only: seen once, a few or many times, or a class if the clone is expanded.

CDR3 protein: CASSPSTGGTEAFF
CDR3 DNA: TGTGCCAGCAGTCCCTCGACAGGGGGCACTGAAGCTTTCTTT
D gene: TRBD1
V gene: TRBV12-3/TRBV12-4
J gene: TRBJ1-1
clone size: NA

CDR3 protein: CASRFPGRGSPLHF
CDR3 DNA: TGTGCCAGCAGATTCCCGGGACGCGGTTCACCCCTCCACTTT
D gene: NA
V gene: TRBV6-5
J gene: TRBJ1-6
clone size: many

CDR3 protein: CSARDVRRMSSYEQYF
CDR3 DNA: TGCAGTGCTAGAGATGTACGCCGTATGAGCTCCTACGAGCAGTACTTC
D gene: NA
V gene: TRBV20-1
J gene: TRBJ2-7
clone size: NA

CDR3 protein: CASSLGDRAQQRSYNSPLHF
CDR3 DNA: TGTGCCAGCAGCTTAGGGGACAGGGCCCAGCAGCGCTCCTATAATTCACCCCTCCACTTT
D gene: TRBD1
V gene: TRBV11-2
J gene: TRBJ1-6
clone size: many

CDR3 protein: CASRDRDRGYEQYF
CDR3 DNA: TGTGCCAGCAGAGACCGGGACAGGGGGTACGAGCAGTACTTC
D gene: TRBD1
V gene: TRBV6-1
J gene: TRBJ2-7
clone size: many

CDR3 protein: CATSRDGAYEQYF
CDR3 DNA: TGTGCCACCAGCAGAGATGGGGCCTACGAGCAGTACTTC
D gene: NA
V gene: TRBV15
J gene: TRBJ2-7
clone size: few

CDR3 protein: CASSESIITGELFF
CDR3 DNA: TGTGCCAGTAGCGAGTCAATAATAACCGGGGAGCTGTTTTTT
D gene: NA
V gene: TRBV19
J gene: TRBJ2-2
clone size: many

CDR3 protein: CATSDPRGGTSNSGANVLTF
CDR3 DNA: TGTGCCACCAGTGACCCCCGGGGGGGTACGTCAAACTCTGGGGCCAACGTCCTGACTTTC
D gene: TRBD2
V gene: TRBV24-1
J gene: TRBJ2-6
clone size: NA

CDR3 protein: CASSRDRFYEQYF
CDR3 DNA: TGTGCCAGTAGCCGGGACAGATTCTACGAGCAGTACTTC
D gene: TRBD1
V gene: TRBV19
J gene: TRBJ2-7
clone size: NA

CDR3 protein: CASSTLRDPEQFF
CDR3 DNA: TGTGCCAGTAGTACTCTCCGGGACCCTGAGCAGTTCTTC
D gene: NA
V gene: TRBV19
J gene: TRBJ2-1
clone size: NA

CDR3 protein: CATQGIAKNIQYF
CDR3 DNA: TGTGCCACCCAAGGCATAGCCAAAAACATTCAGTACTTC
D gene: NA
V gene: TRBV2
J gene: TRBJ2-4
clone size: NA

CDR3 protein: CASSLTSAVPYGYTF
CDR3 DNA: TGTGCCAGCAGCTTAACTTCTGCAGTACCCTACGGCTACACCTTC
D gene: NA
V gene: TRBV7-9
J gene: TRBJ1-2
clone size: many

CDR3 protein: CAWSVEGRPSPLHF
CDR3 DNA: TGTGCCTGGAGTGTAGAGGGAAGGCCTTCACCCCTCCACTTT
D gene: NA
V gene: TRBV30
J gene: TRBJ1-6
clone size: once

CDR3 protein: CASSSEGTGRAFF
CDR3 DNA: TGTGCCAGCAGCTCAGAAGGGACAGGGCGAGCTTTCTTT
D gene: TRBD1
V gene: TRBV7-9
J gene: TRBJ1-1
clone size: many

CDR3 protein: CATSDLSVGGGFF
CDR3 DNA: TGTGCCACCAGTGATTTGTCCGTCGGGGGGGGGTTCTTC
D gene: TRBD2
V gene: TRBV24-1
J gene: TRBJ2-1
clone size: NA

CDR3 protein: CASSRNMGQETQYF
CDR3 DNA: TGTGCCAGCAGCCGCAATATGGGACAGGAGACCCAGTACTTC
D gene: TRBD1
V gene: TRBV7-8
J gene: TRBJ2-5
clone size: NA

CDR3 protein: CATSREPINRNTGELFF
CDR3 DNA: TGTGCCACCAGCAGAGAACCGATAAATAGGAACACCGGGGAGCTGTTTTTT
D gene: NA
V gene: TRBV15
J gene: TRBJ2-2
clone size: NA

CDR3 protein: CASRSTSGGRGQYF
CDR3 DNA: TGTGCCAGCAGGTCCACTAGCGGGGGAAGGGGGCAGTACTTC
D gene: TRBD2
V gene: TRBV7-2
J gene: TRBJ2-5
clone size: NA

CDR3 protein: CASSLVAGVPYEQYF
CDR3 DNA: TGTGCCAGCAGCTTAGTAGCGGGGGTTCCCTACGAGCAGTACTTC
D gene: TRBD2
V gene: TRBV7-2
J gene: TRBJ2-7
clone size: NA

CDR3 protein: CSAPPGQLNSPLHF
CDR3 DNA: TGCAGTGCCCCCCCGGGACAGCTTAATTCACCCCTCCACTTT
D gene: TRBD1
V gene: TRBV20-1
J gene: TRBJ1-6
clone size: many

CDR3 protein: CASSLGTGSYEQYF
CDR3 DNA: TGTGCCAGCAGCTTAGGGACAGGGTCCTACGAGCAGTACTTC
D gene: TRBD1
V gene: TRBV7-2
J gene: TRBJ2-7
clone size: many

CDR3 protein: CAIRKLAWSRSYNEQFF
CDR3 DNA: TGTGCCATCAGGAAACTAGCCTGGTCCCGCTCCTACAATGAGCAGTTCTTC
D gene: NA
V gene: TRBV10-3
J gene: TRBJ2-1
clone size: NA

CDR3 protein: CASSLWSVLSYEQYF
CDR3 DNA: TGTGCCAGCAGCTTGTGGTCAGTCTTGAGCTACGAGCAGTACTTC
D gene: NA
V gene: TRBV5-6
J gene: TRBJ2-7
clone size: NA

CDR3 protein: CASGPGQGEGGYTF
CDR3 DNA: TGTGCTAGTGGCCCTGGACAGGGAGAAGGTGGCTACACCTTC
D gene: TRBD1
V gene: TRBV12-5
J gene: TRBJ1-2
clone size: few

CDR3 protein: CASSLAGAAYEQYF
CDR3 DNA: TGTGCCAGCAGCCTAGCGGGAGCGGCCTACGAGCAGTACTTC
D gene: TRBD2
V gene: TRBV25-1
J gene: TRBJ2-7
clone size: NA

CDR3 protein: CSVDPGQGTNYGYTF
CDR3 DNA: TGCAGCGTCGACCCGGGACAGGGTACTAACTATGGCTACACCTTC
D gene: TRBD1
V gene: TRBV29-1
J gene: TRBJ1-2
clone size: NA

CDR3 protein: CAIREQGAGQPQHF
CDR3 DNA: TGTGCCATCAGGGAACAGGGGGCCGGTCAGCCCCAGCATTTT
D gene: TRBD1
V gene: TRBV10-3
J gene: TRBJ1-5
clone size: many

CDR3 protein: CASSRTGGIGSTIYF
CDR3 DNA: TGTGCCAGCAGCCGGACAGGGGGAATTGGAAGCACCATATATTTT
D gene: TRBD1
V gene: TRBV3-1
J gene: TRBJ1-3
clone size: NA

CDR3 protein: CAWSGGNQPQHF
CDR3 DNA: TGTGCCTGGAGTGGGGGCAATCAGCCCCAGCATTTT
D gene: NA
V gene: TRBV30
J gene: TRBJ1-5
clone size: NA

CDR3 protein: CASSLRWDNPPLHF
CDR3 DNA: TGTGCCAGCAGCTTACGGTGGGATAATCCACCCCTCCACTTT
D gene: NA
V gene: TRBV7-9
J gene: TRBJ1-6
clone size: many

CDR3 protein: CASRNAGAEQFF
CDR3 DNA: TGTGCCAGCAGAAACGCGGGGGCTGAGCAGTTCTTC
D gene: NA
V gene: TRBV7-3
J gene: TRBJ2-1
clone size: many

CDR3 protein: CSATLVGVDSPLHF
CDR3 DNA: TGCAGTGCTACACTCGTTGGGGTCGATTCACCCCTCCACTTT
D gene: NA
V gene: TRBV20-1
J gene: TRBJ1-6
clone size: many

CDR3 protein: CASSATGEGQPQHF
CDR3 DNA: TGTGCCAGCAGTGCAACAGGGGAAGGTCAGCCCCAGCATTTT
D gene: TRBD1
V gene: TRBV2
J gene: TRBJ1-5
clone size: NA

CDR3 protein: CATSRVAGARDEQFF
CDR3 DNA: TGTGCCACCAGCAGAGTAGCTGGTGCAAGGGATGAGCAGTTCTTC
D gene: NA
V gene: TRBV15
J gene: TRBJ2-1
clone size: NA

CDR3 protein: CASSGGTGGTYNSPLHF
CDR3 DNA: TGCGCCAGCAGCGGAGGGACAGGGGGCACCTATAATTCACCCCTCCACTTT
D gene: TRBD1
V gene: TRBV5-1
J gene: TRBJ1-6
clone size: few

CDR3 protein: CASSEGTGGGQPQHF
CDR3 DNA: TGTGCCAGCAGTGAGGGGACAGGGGGAGGCCAGCCCCAGCATTTT
D gene: TRBD1
V gene: TRBV2
J gene: TRBJ1-5
clone size: NA

CDR3 protein: CSAIQGSSGANVLTF
CDR3 DNA: TGCAGTGCTATACAGGGGTCCTCTGGGGCCAACGTCCTGACTTTC
D gene: TRBD1
V gene: TRBV20-1
J gene: TRBJ2-6
clone size: many

CDR3 protein: CATSKKDILETQYF
CDR3 DNA: TGTGCCACCAGCAAAAAGGACATTCTCGAGACCCAGTACTTC
D gene: NA
V gene: TRBV15
J gene: TRBJ2-5
clone size: NA

CDR3 protein: CASTRGDNSPLHF
CDR3 DNA: TGTGCCAGCACCAGGGGGGACAATTCACCCCTCCACTTT
D gene: TRBD1
V gene: TRBV6-1
J gene: TRBJ1-6
clone size: many

CDR3 protein: CAWSVANTGELFF
CDR3 DNA: TGTGCCTGGAGTGTAGCAAACACCGGGGAGCTGTTTTTT
D gene: NA
V gene: TRBV30
J gene: TRBJ2-2
clone size: NA

CDR3 protein: CASSLRVPGTEAFF
CDR3 DNA: TGTGCCAGCAGTTTACGGGTACCGGGCACTGAAGCTTTCTTT
D gene: NA
V gene: TRBV12-3/TRBV12-4
J gene: TRBJ1-1
clone size: many

CDR3 protein: CSVSDGTWQYF
CDR3 DNA: TGCAGCGTTTCGGACGGGACGTGGCAGTACTTC
D gene: NA
V gene: TRBV29-1
J gene: TRBJ2-7
clone size: few

CDR3 protein: CAISESSGSSYNEQFF
CDR3 DNA: TGTGCCATCAGTGAGTCTAGCGGAAGCTCCTACAATGAGCAATTCTTC
D gene: NA
V gene: TRBV10-3
J gene: TRBJ2-1
clone size: NA

CDR3 protein: CSRLADEGDTQYF
CDR3 DNA: TGCAGTCGACTAGCGGATGAGGGGGATACGCAGTATTTT
D gene: TRBD2
V gene: TRBV20-1
J gene: TRBJ2-3
clone size: NA

CDR3 protein: CASSPKGRGQETQYF
CDR3 DNA: TGTGCCAGCAGCCCAAAAGGGCGGGGGCAAGAGACCCAGTACTTC
D gene: TRBD2
V gene: TRBV7-9
J gene: TRBJ2-5
clone size: many